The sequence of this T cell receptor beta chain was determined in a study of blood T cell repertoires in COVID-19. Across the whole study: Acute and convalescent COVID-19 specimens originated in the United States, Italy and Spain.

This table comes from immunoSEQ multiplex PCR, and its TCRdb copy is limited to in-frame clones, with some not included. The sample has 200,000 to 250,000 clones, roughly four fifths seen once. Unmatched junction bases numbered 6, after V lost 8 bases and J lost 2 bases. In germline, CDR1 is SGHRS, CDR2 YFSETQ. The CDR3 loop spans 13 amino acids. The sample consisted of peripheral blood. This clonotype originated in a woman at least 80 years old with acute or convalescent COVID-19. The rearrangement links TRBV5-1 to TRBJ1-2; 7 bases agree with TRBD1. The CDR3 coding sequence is TGCGCCAGTCAACAGGGGATGAACTATGGCTACACCTTC. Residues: CASQQGMNYGYTF.